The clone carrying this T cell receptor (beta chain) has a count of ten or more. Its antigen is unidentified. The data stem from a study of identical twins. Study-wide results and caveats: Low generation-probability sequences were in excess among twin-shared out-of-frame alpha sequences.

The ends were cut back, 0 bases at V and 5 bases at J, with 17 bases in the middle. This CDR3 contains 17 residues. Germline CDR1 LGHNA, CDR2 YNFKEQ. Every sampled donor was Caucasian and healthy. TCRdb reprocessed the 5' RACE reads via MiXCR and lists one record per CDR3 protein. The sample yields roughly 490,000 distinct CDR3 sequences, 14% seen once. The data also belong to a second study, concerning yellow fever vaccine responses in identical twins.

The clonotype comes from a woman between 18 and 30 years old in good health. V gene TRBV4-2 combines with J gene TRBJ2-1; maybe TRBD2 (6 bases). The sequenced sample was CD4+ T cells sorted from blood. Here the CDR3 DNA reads TGTGCCAGCAGCCAAGATCGGAGACTCTCGGGGGACAATGAGCAGTTCTTC. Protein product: CASSQDRRLSGDNEQFF.